This is a list of T cell receptor beta chains from one sample in a study of blood T cell repertoires in COVID-19. Some clones are missing from TCRdb's copy, which holds only in-frame ones; the method was immunoSEQ multiplex PCR. The data show over 70,000 clones, 78% seen once. What was sequenced was peripheral blood. These receptor sequences come from a man in his 70s with COVID-19, enrolled during active disease. Both conserved end residues are part of each CDR3. The D gene is left open where the match is weak. A clone size is listed for some rows: how often the clone was seen (once, few, many), or a class if it is expanded.

>TRBD1|TRBV28|TRBJ1-5|NA
TGTGCCAGCAGTTTATCGACAGGGTTTTGGTTCAATCAGCCCCAGCATTTT
CASSLSTGFWFNQPQHF
>NA|TRBV27|TRBJ2-3|once
TGTGCCAGCAGTTTCTCTTGGGCGCTGAACCCAGATACGCAGTATTTT
CASSFSWALNPDTQYF
>TRBD1|TRBV7-3|TRBJ1-1|NA
TGTGCCAGCAGCTTATCGCCCCCAGGGGGAGGTGTGAACACTGAAGCTTTCTTT
CASSLSPPGGGVNTEAFF
>TRBD1|TRBV7-9|TRBJ2-6|NA
TGTGCCAGCAGCCCAGGGGGCTCTGGGGCCAACGTCCTGACTTTC
CASSPGGSGANVLTF
>NA|TRBV24-1|TRBJ1-1|NA
TGTGCCACCAGTGATTTGCCAGGGTCTGAAGCTTTCTTT
CATSDLPGSEAFF
>TRBD1|TRBV11-3|TRBJ1-3|NA
TGTGCCAGCAGCGGGATGGGACAGGGCTCTGGAAACACCATATATTTT
CASSGMGQGSGNTIYF
>TRBD1|TRBV5-6|TRBJ2-7|NA
TGTGCCAGCAGCCAGGGACAGGGGGCAAACGAGCAGTACTTC
CASSQGQGANEQYF
>NA|TRBV28|TRBJ1-2|NA
TGTGCCAGCACAGGGTTAGTCTATGGCTACACCTTC
CASTGLVYGYTF
>TRBD1|TRBV5-4|TRBJ1-2|NA
TGTGCCAGCAGCCCAGGACAGGGTAGCTTCTATGGCTACACCTTC
CASSPGQGSFYGYTF
>NA|TRBV2|TRBJ2-1|NA
TGTGCCAGCAGGCCCTCTGACAGGGGAGGGCGTGAGCAGTTCTTC
CASRPSDRGGREQFF
>NA|TRBV6-1|TRBJ1-6|NA
TGTGCCAGCAGTGAACGGGGAGGGGGTTCACCCCTCCACTTT
CASSERGGGSPLHF
>NA|TRBV18|TRBJ2-6|NA
TGTGCCAACGCGACTGGGGCCAACGTCCTGACTTTC
CANATGANVLTF
>NA|TRBV7-6|TRBJ2-5|NA
TGTGCCAGCAGCTTATTAGGGACCATGGGGAGGGAGACCCAGTACTTC
CASSLLGTMGRETQYF
>NA|TRBV5-5|TRBJ1-1|NA
TGTGCCAGCAGCAATGGCTGGGGGGGACCTGAAGCTTTCTTT
CASSNGWGGPEAFF
>TRBD1|TRBV2|TRBJ2-2|NA
TGTGCCAGCAGCCTCGGGACAGCGAACACCGGGGAGCTGTTTTTT
CASSLGTANTGELFF
>TRBD2|TRBV5-6|TRBJ2-5|NA
TGTGCCAGCAGCACACTAGCGGGAGTGGAGACCCAGTACTTC
CASSTLAGVETQYF
>TRBD2|TRBV6-5|TRBJ2-1|NA
TGTGCCAGCAGACCACTAGCGGCGGGGGTCTATGAGCAGTTCTTC
CASRPLAAGVYEQFF
>TRBD2|TRBV19|TRBJ2-6|NA
TGTGCCGTCAGCGGGGGGTTCTCTGGGGCCAACGTCCTGACTTTC
CAVSGGFSGANVLTF
>TRBD1|TRBV4-3|TRBJ1-2|NA
TGCGCCAGCAGCCAAGTTGGGACAGGGGGCTACTATGGCTACACCTTC
CASSQVGTGGYYGYTF
>TRBD1|TRBV3-1/TRBV3-2|TRBJ2-3|NA
TGTGCCAGCAGCCACGGGACAGGTCTAGCCACAGATACGCAGTATTTT
CASSHGTGLATDTQYF
>NA|TRBV9|TRBJ2-7|once
TGTGCCAGCAGCGTAGACCAGGGGACCCGCGAGCAGTACTTC
CASSVDQGTREQYF
>NA|TRBV3-1/TRBV3-2|TRBJ2-7|few
TGTGCCAGCAGCCAAGGGGCCCTCTACGAGCAGTACTTC
CASSQGALYEQYF
>TRBD1|TRBV13|TRBJ2-3|NA
TGTGCCAGCAGCTACGACAGGGAAGATACGCAGTATTTT
CASSYDREDTQYF
>NA|TRBV5-5|TRBJ2-2|NA
TGTGCCAGCAGCTTGGGGGCACAGGTAACCGGGGAGCTGTTTTTT
CASSLGAQVTGELFF
>TRBD1|TRBV6-5|TRBJ1-3|NA
TGTGCCAGCAGGGACAGGGCTGCCGGAAACACCATATATTTT
CASRDRAAGNTIYF
>TRBD2|TRBV10-2|TRBJ2-7|few
TGCGCCAGCAGGGGCGGGACTAGCTATTTCGAGCAGTACTTC
CASRGGTSYFEQYF
>TRBD1|TRBV15|TRBJ1-5|NA
TGTGCCACCAGTCCTCTAGGCCGGGACAGTAGCAATCAGCCCCAGCATTTT
CATSPLGRDSSNQPQHF
>NA|TRBV7-2|TRBJ2-2|NA
TGTGCCAGCAGAGGACAGCTAAACACCGGGGAGCTGTTTTTT
CASRGQLNTGELFF
>NA|TRBV11-3|TRBJ1-1|NA
TGTGCCAGCAGCCCACGAGGTCCGGCGGAAGCTTTCTTT
CASSPRGPAEAFF
>TRBD1|TRBV19|TRBJ1-3|NA
TGTGCCAGTAGGACGATGACAGGGTTGCACTCTGGAAACACCATATATTTT
CASRTMTGLHSGNTIYF
>TRBD1|TRBV19|TRBJ1-5|many
TGTGCCACCAGCGAGGGGGCCAGCAATCAGCCCCAGCATTTT
CATSEGASNQPQHF
>NA|TRBV7-9|TRBJ1-6|few
TGTGCCAGCAGCCCCCCGGGCAGGACGGTCGGGGCACCCCTCCACTTT
CASSPPGRTVGAPLHF
>NA|TRBV24-1|TRBJ2-3|NA
TGTGCCACCAGTGAACGTAGCGGAGGCCCTAGCACAGATACGCAGTATTTT
CATSERSGGPSTDTQYF
>TRBD1|TRBV5-1|TRBJ1-2|NA
TGCGCCAGCAGCCCAACGACAGGGGCGGCTATCTATGGCTACACCTTC
CASSPTTGAAIYGYTF
>NA|TRBV18|TRBJ2-1|NA
TGTGCCAGCTCACGGGGGGGCCAGCCCTACAATGAGCAGTTCTTC
CASSRGGQPYNEQFF
>NA|TRBV2|TRBJ2-7|NA
TGTGCCAGCATCTTATATGAACAGACAGCCTACGAGCAGTACTTC
CASILYEQTAYEQYF
>NA|TRBV2|TRBJ1-2|NA
TGTGCCAGCTCGGAGAATGGCTACACCTTC
CASSENGYTF
>NA|TRBV6-4|TRBJ1-5|NA
TGTGCCAGCAGCGCACAGGGCAATCAGCCCCAGCATTTT
CASSAQGNQPQHF
>NA|TRBV10-1|TRBJ2-7|NA
TGCGCCAGCAGTGGGATTAGCGGAGAGCAGTACTTC
CASSGISGEQYF
>NA|TRBV19|TRBJ1-6|NA
TGTGCCAGTAGTATAGATGGCGGTGCGAGTAATTCACCCCTCCACTTT
CASSIDGGASNSPLHF
>NA|TRBV9|TRBJ2-7|NA
TGTGCCAGCAGCACCCGGGGAGAGAGCTCCTACGAGCAGTACTTC
CASSTRGESSYEQYF
>NA|TRBV5-1|TRBJ2-3|once
TGCGCCAGCAGCTTAAGCTCACCGTCGACAGATACGCAGTATTTT
CASSLSSPSTDTQYF
>TRBD1|TRBV5-1|TRBJ1-1|NA
TGCGCCAGCAGCTTAGGACAGGGTCGAGCTTTCTTT
CASSLGQGRAFF
>NA|TRBV3-1/TRBV3-2|TRBJ2-2|once
TGTGCCAGCAGCCAAGGGTACAGTAGAGGGACCGGGGAGCTGTTTTTT
CASSQGYSRGTGELFF
>NA|TRBV7-2|TRBJ2-7|few
TGTGCCAGCAGCTCTCGACAGGTTTACGAGCAGTACTTC
CASSSRQVYEQYF
>NA|TRBV6-2/TRBV6-3|TRBJ2-3|NA
TGTGCCAGCAGTTTGTCCATAGGACAGAACACAGATACGCAGTATTTT
CASSLSIGQNTDTQYF
>NA|TRBV5-1|TRBJ1-5|NA
TGCGCCAGCAGCTTGGGGACTGGCAATCAGCCCCAGCATTTT
CASSLGTGNQPQHF
>NA|TRBV27|TRBJ1-1|NA
TGTGCCAGCAGTTTATCCCCGACGGAGGAAGCTTTCTTT
CASSLSPTEEAFF
>TRBD1|TRBV30|TRBJ1-4|NA
TGTGCCTGGGCAGGGGGGCCGAATGAAAAACTGTTTTTT
CAWAGGPNEKLFF
>NA|TRBV21-1|TRBJ2-3|few
TGTGCCAGCAGCAAAGAGCAGGGGGCGGCTAGCACAGATACGCAGTATTTT
CASSKEQGAASTDTQYF
>NA|TRBV27|TRBJ1-2|few
TGTGCCAGCAGCCGGAGCAGGGTGGGAAACTATGGCTACACCTTC
CASSRSRVGNYGYTF
>NA|TRBV9|TRBJ2-2|NA
TGTGCCAGCAGCGTAAAAAGGGCAAGGGGACACCGGGGAGCTGTTTTT
CASSVKRARGHRGAVF
>NA|TRBV20-1|TRBJ2-3|NA
TGCAGTGCCCCGCTAGGAGATACGCAGTATTTT
CSAPLGDTQYF
>TRBD1|TRBV13|TRBJ1-6|many
TGTGCCAGCAAATTCAGGGGGACCGGTTCGGATTCACCCCTCCACTTT
CASKFRGTGSDSPLHF
>TRBD2|TRBV11-3|TRBJ2-1|NA
TGTGCCAGCAGCTTGACTAGCGGTTCCTACAATGAGCAGTTCTTC
CASSLTSGSYNEQFF